This entry concerns a single TCR beta chain. Its antigen is not identified. Produced via immunoSEQ multiplex PCR; TCRdb's table is partial and in-frame only. The sample lists approximately 34,000 clones, 65% to 90% occurring once. This sample was taken from a study of PD-L1 blockade in urothelial cancer. About the study: From 0 to 3 prior chemotherapy regimens had been given to the patients. At 3 weeks after treatment start (second dose) and again at 6 weeks, blood was analyzed. The study recovered a median of around 140,000 T cells per blood sample. General study findings and limits: Tumor-associated TCR clones expanded more in blood at 3 weeks in patients with durable benefit.

This specimen was PBMCs, taken around atezolizumab (anti-PD-L1) treatment. The receptor comes from a man aged 55 to 70 with urothelial cancer.

The CDR3 DNA is TGTGCCAGCCAAGACAGGGGGACTATCGGAGAGACCCAGTACTTC. It codes for CASQDRGTIGETQYF. V and J are TRBV27 and TRBJ2-5; 9 nucleotides agree with TRBD1. CDR3 length: 15 amino acids. The V gene's germline CDR1 is MNHEY and CDR2 SMNVEV (reference sequence). Trimming at V came to 8 bases and at J to 4 bases, leaving 11 bases not matched to a gene.